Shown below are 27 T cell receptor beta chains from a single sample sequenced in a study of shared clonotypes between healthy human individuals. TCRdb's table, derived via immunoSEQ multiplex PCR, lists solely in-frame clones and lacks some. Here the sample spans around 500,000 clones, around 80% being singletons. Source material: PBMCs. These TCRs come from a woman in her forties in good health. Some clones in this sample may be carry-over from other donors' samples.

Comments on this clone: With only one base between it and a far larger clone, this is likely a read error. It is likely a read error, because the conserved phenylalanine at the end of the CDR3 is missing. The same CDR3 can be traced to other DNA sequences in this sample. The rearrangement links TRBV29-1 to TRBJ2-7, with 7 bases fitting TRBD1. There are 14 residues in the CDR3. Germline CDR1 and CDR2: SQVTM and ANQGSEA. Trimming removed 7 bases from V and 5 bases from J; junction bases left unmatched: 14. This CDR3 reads CSALRGTALDEQYL. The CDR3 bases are TGCAGCGCCCTGAGGGGGACAGCCTTGGACGAGCAGTACTTA.

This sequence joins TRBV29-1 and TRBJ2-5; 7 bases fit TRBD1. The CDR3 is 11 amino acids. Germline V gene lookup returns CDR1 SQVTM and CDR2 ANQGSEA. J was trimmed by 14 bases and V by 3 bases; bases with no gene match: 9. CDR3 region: CSVDNYRGAYF. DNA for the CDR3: TGCAGCGTTGATAACTACAGGGGCGCTTACTTC.

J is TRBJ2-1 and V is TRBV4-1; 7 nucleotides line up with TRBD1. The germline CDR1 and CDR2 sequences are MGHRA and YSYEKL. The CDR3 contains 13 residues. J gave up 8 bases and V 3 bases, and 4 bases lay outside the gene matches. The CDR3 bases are TGCGCCAGCAGCCAGCACAGGGGAGATGAGCAGTTCTTC. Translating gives CASSQHRGDEQFF.

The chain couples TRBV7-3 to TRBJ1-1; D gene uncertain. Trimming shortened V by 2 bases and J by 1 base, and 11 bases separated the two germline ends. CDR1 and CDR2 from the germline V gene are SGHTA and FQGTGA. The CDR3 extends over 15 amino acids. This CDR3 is CASSLGDKRNTEAFF. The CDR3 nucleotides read TGTGCCAGCAGCTTAGGAGACAAAAGGAACACTGAAGCTTTCTTT.

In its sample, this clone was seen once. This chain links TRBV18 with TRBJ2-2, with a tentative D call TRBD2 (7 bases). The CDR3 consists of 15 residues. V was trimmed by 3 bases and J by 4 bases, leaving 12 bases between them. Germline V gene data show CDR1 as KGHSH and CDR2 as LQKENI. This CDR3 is CASSPRGGGTGELFF. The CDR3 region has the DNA TGTGCCAGCTCACCGCGCGGGGGCGGCACCGGGGAGCTGTTTTTT.

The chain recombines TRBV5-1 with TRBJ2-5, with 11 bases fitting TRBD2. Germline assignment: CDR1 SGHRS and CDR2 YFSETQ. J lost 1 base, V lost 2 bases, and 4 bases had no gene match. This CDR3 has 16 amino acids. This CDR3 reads CASSFGGTSGQETQYF. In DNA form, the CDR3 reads TGCGCCAGCAGCTTTGGTGGGACTAGCGGCCAAGAGACCCAGTACTTC.

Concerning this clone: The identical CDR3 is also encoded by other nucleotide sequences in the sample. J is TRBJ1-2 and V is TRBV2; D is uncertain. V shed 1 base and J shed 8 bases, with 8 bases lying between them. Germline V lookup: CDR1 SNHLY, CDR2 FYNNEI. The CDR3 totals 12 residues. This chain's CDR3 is CASSEGRRGYTF. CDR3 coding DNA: TGTGCCAGCAGTGAAGGCAGACGCGGCTACACCTTC. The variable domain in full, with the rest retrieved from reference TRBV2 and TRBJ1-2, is EPEVTQTPSHQVTQMGQEVILRCVPISNHLYFYWYRQILGQKVEFLVSFYNNEISEKSEIFDDQFSVERPDGSNFTLKIRSTKLEDSAMYFCASSEGRRGYTFGSGTRLTVV.

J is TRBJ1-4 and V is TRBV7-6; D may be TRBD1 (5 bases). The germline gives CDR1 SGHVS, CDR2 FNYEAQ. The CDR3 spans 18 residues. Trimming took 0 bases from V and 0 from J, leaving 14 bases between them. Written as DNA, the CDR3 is TGTGCCAGCAGCTTAGCGCACGGGGGTCTATCAACTAATGAAAAACTGTTTTTT. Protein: CASSLAHGGLSTNEKLFF.

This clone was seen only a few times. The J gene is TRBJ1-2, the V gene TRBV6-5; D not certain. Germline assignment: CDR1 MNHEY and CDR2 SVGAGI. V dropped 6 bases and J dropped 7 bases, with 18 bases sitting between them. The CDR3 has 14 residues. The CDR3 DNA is TGTGCCAGCAGCCAAGCCGGGAAATTGGGTGGCTACACCTTC. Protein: CASSQAGKLGGYTF.

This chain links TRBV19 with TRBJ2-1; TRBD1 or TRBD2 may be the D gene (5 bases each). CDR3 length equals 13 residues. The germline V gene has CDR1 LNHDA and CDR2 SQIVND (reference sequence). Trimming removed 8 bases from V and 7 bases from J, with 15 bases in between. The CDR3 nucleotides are TGTGCCAGTTCACCGGGGCCAAGGAATGAGCAGTTCTTC. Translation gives CASSPGPRNEQFF.

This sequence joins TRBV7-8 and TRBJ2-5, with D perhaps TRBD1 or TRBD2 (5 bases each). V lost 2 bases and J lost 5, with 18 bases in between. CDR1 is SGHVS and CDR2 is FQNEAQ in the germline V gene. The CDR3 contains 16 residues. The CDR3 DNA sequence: TGTGCCAGCAGCTTAAACCGGGACGGTGACCTCGAGACCCAGTACTTC. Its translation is CASSLNRDGDLETQYF.

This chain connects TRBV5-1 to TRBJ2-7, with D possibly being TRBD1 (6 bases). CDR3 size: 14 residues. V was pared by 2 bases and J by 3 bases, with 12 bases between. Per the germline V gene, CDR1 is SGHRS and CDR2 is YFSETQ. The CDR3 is CASSLQGHDYEQYF. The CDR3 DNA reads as TGCGCCAGCAGCTTACAGGGACATGACTACGAGCAGTACTTC.

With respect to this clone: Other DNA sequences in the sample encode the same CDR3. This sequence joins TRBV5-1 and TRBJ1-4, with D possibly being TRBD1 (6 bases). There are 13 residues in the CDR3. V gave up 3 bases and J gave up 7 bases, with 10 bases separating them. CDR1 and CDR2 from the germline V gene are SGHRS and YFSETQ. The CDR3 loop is CASSSGVGEKLFF. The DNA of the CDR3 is TGCGCCAGCAGCTCAGGGGTGGGTGAAAAACTGTTTTTT.

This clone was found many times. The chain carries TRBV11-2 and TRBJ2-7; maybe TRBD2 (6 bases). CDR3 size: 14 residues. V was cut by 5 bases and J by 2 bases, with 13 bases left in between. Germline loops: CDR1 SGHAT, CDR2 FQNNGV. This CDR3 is CASSVPGLTYEQYF. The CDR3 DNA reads TGTGCCAGCAGCGTACCGGGACTCACCTACGAGCAGTACTTC.

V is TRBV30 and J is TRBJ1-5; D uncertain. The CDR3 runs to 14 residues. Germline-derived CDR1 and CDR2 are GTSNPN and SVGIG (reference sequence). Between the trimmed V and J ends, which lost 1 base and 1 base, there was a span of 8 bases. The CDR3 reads CAWSGRLSNQPQHF. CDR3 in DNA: TGTGCCTGGAGTGGAAGGCTCAGCAATCAGCCCCAGCATTTT.

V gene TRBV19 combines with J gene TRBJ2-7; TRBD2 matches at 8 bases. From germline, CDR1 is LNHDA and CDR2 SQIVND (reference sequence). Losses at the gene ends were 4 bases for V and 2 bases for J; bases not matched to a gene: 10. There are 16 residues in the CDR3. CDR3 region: CASSTLTSGLPYEQYF. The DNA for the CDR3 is TGTGCCAGTAGTACGCTAACTAGCGGCCTCCCCTACGAGCAGTACTTC.

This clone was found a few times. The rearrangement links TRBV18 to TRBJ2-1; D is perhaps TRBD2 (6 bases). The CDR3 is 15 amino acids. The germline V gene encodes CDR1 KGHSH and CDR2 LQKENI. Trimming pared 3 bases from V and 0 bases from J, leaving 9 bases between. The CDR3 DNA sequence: TGTGCCAGCTCACCGGAGGGGAGCTCCTACAATGAGCAGTTCTTC. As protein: CASSPEGSSYNEQFF.

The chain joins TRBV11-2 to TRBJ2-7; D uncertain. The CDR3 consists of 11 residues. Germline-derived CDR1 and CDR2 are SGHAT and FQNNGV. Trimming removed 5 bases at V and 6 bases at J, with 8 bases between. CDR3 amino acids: CASSVVFEQYF. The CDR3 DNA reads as TGTGCCAGCAGCGTAGTTTTCGAGCAGTACTTC.

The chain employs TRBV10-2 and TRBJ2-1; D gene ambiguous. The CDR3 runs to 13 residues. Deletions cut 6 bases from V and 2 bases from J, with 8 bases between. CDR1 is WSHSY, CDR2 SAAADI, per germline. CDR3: CASSEIAYNEQFF. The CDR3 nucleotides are TGCGCCAGCAGCGAGATAGCCTACAATGAGCAGTTCTTC.

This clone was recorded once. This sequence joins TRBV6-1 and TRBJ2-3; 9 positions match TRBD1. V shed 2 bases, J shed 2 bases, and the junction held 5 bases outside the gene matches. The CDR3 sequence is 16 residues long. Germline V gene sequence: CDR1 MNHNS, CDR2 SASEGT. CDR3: CASSELWTGVTDTQYF. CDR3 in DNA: TGTGCCAGCAGTGAACTGTGGACAGGGGTCACAGATACGCAGTATTTT.

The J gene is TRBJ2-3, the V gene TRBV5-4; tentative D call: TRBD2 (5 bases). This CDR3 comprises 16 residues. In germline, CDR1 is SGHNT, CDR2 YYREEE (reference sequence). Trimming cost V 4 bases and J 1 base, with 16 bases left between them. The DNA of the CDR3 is TGTGCCAGCAGCCCTGGCGGGCTAGCAGGCACAGATACGCAGTATTTT. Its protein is CASSPGGLAGTDTQYF.

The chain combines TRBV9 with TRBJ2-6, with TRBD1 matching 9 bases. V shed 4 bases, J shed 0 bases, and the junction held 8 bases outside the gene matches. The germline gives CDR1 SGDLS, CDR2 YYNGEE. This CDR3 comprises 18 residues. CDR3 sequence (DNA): TGTGCCAGCAGCCCCCAGACAGGGGGAAACTCTGGGGCCAACGTCCTGACTTTC. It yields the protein CASSPQTGGNSGANVLTF.

CDR3: CATSRDSGSSYEQYF. The CDR3 coding sequence is TGTGCCACCAGCAGAGATTCCGGGAGCTCCTACGAGCAGTACTTC. The chain carries TRBV15 and TRBJ2-7; the D gene is possibly TRBD2 (6 bases). CDR1 LNHNV and CDR2 YYDKDF come from the germline V gene (reference sequence). The CDR3 loop spans 15 amino acids. Trimming removed 0 bases from V and 0 bases from J, with 9 bases in between.

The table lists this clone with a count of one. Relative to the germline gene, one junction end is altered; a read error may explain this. The CDR3 bases are TGTGCTAGCAGCTTATCCCCCCTAAACAATGAGCAGTTCTTC. Its translation is CASSLSPLNNEQFF. The chain recombines TRBV7-7 with TRBJ2-1, with D unclear. This CDR3 region has 14 residues. CDR1 and CDR2 (germline): SSHAT, FNYEAQ (reference sequence).

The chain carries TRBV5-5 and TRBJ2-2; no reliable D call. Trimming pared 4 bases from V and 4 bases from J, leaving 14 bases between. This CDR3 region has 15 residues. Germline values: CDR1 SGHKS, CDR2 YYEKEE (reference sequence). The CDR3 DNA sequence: TGTGCCAGCAGCCTTGTGGGTTGGGGCACCGGGGAGCTGTTTTTT. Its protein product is CASSLVGWGTGELFF.

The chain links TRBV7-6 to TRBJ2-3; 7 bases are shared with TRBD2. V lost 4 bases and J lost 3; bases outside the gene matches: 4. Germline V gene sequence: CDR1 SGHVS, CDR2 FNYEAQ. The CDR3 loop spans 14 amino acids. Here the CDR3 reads CASSSGTITDTQYF. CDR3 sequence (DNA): TGTGCCAGCAGCTCCGGGACTATTACAGATACGCAGTATTTT. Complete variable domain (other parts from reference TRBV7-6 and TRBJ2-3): GAGVSQSPRYKVTKRGQDVALRCDPISGHVSLYWYRQALGQGPEFLTYFNYEAQQDKSGLPNDRFSAERPEGSISTLTIQRTEQRDSAMYRCASSSGTITDTQYFGPGTRLTVL.

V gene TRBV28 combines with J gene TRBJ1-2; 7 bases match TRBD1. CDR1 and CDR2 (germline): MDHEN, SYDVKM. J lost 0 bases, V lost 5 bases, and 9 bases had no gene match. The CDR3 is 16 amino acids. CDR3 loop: CASSPRGQVANYGYTF. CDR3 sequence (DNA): TGTGCCAGCAGTCCCAGAGGACAGGTAGCTAACTATGGCTACACCTTC.